This T cell receptor (beta chain) was sequenced for a study of human T cells and chemical hapten exposure. The sample's time point: pre-sensitization, week 0. Treatment described: therapeutic diphenylcyclopropenone sensitization with weekly scalp DPC. Unfractionated whole blood yielded total RNA. Original analysis: Sequenced samples showed a median of around 100,000 TCRs each, with counts running from around 20,000 to 690,000. From the RACE reads, TCRdb called clonotypes with MiXCR, one entry per CDR3 protein. These V and J calls are TCRdb output, not the study's own analysis. The sample includes around 250,000 distinct CDR3 sequences, about 8.1% of them seen just once. This clonotype has a count of ten or more. This specimen was whole blood, taken in connection with sensitization to the hapten diphenylcyclopropenone (DPC). This TCR was sampled from a woman between 40 and 55 years old with alopecia areata. Some clones in this sample may be carry-over from other donors' samples.

CDR3 in amino acids: CASSRLSRDTQYF. CDR3 in DNA: TGTGCCAGCAGCCGACTAAGCCGAGATACGCAGTATTTT. V usage is TRBV7-2 and J usage is TRBJ2-3; tentative D call: TRBD2 (5 bases). The CDR3 has 13 amino acids. CDR1 SGHTA and CDR2 FQGNSA come from the germline V gene. The V gene lost 5 bases and the J gene lost 5 bases, with 11 bases spanning the gap.